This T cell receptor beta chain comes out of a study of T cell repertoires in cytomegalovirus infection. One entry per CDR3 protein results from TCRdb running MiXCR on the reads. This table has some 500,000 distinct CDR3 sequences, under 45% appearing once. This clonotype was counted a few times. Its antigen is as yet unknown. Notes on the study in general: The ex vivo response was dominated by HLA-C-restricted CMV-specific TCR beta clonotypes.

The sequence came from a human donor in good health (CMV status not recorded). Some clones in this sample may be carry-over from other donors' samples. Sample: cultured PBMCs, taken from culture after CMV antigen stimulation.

CDR3 residues: CASSNPGRAYRSYEQYF. In nucleotides, the CDR3 is TGTGCCAGCAGCAACCCCGGTCGGGCATACAGATCCTACGAGCAGTACTTC. The chain links TRBV7-6 to TRBJ2-7; D not certain. In germline, CDR1 is SGHVS, CDR2 FNYEAQ. The CDR3 totals 17 residues. Between the trimmed V and J ends, which lost 5 bases and 1 base, there was a span of 21 bases.